This T cell receptor beta chain was retrieved from a study of T cell responses to AZD1222 COVID-19 vaccine. Broader study findings: An increase in Spike-specific TCR breadth and depth was observed after two AZD1222 doses. Only 5 or 6 people who got AZD1222 tested seropositive at baseline.

Turning to this clone: Its antigen is unknown.

Sequencing used immunoSEQ multiplex PCR; TCRdb keeps in-frame clones, though not all of them. The data contain 140,000 to 150,000 clones, under 95% of them singletons. Germline V gives CDR1 LGHDT, CDR2 YNNKEL (reference sequence). The CDR3 is 14 amino acids. Trimming cost V 0 bases and J 7 bases, with 10 bases left between them. This specimen consisted of peripheral blood, obtained on day 0 of AZD1222 vaccination. This receptor was obtained from an adult in good health. The chain recombines TRBV3-1 (or the pseudogene TRBV3-2) with TRBJ1-5; D might be TRBD1 (5 bases). In nucleotides, the CDR3 is TGTGCCAGCAGCCAAGATGGGGGGGGACAGCCCCAGCATTTT. Its translation is CASSQDGGGQPQHF.